This is a list of T cell receptor beta chains from one sample in a study of neoadjuvant anti-PD-1 for oral cavity cancer. The data were produced by immunoSEQ multiplex PCR, yet TCRdb's version contains in-frame clones alone and is incomplete. In the table there are about 9,800 clones, about 65% of which are singletons. The material was PBMCs, obtained after nivolumab (anti-PD-1) treatment. Source of these receptors: a person aged 35-79 years with oral cavity squamous cell carcinoma. CDR3s include the opening cysteine and the closing phenylalanine or tryptophan. Fields, in order: CDR3 DNA, CDR3 protein, J gene, clone size, D gene, V gene. D genes are given only for firm matches. Size is omitted from some rows. Given values are once, few, many or a class for expanded clones.

DNA: TGTGCCAGTAGGGGTATCCGACAGGGGGCTGACTATGGCTACACCTTC
CDR3: CASRGIRQGADYGYTF
J: TRBJ1-2
size: .
D: TRBD1
V: TRBV19

DNA: TGTGCCAGCAGTGCCCGGCCAGAGTTAGCGGGAGTTGGCGGGGAGCTGTTTTTT
CDR3: CASSARPELAGVGGELFF
J: TRBJ2-2
size: .
D: TRBD2
V: TRBV6-4

DNA: TGTGCCAGCAGTAGGGACGGACGAACGGAAGCTTTCTTT
CDR3: CASSRDGRTEAFF
J: TRBJ1-1
size: few
D: .
V: TRBV6-5

DNA: TGTGCCAGCAGCTTGGGCCGGACCCCGGCCCCTGGAAACACCATATATTTT
CDR3: CASSLGRTPAPGNTIYF
J: TRBJ1-3
size: .
D: .
V: TRBV13

DNA: TGTGCCAGCAGCGTAGTTGGTAGCGGATTCTCCTCCTACAATGAGCAGTTCTTC
CDR3: CASSVVGSGFSSYNEQFF
J: TRBJ2-1
size: .
D: .
V: TRBV9

DNA: TGTGCCAGCACCCAGGGTCACGAGCAGTACTTC
CDR3: CASTQGHEQYF
J: TRBJ2-7
size: .
D: .
V: TRBV5-5

DNA: TGTGCCAGCAGCTCTGACTCGTACAATGAGCAGTTCTTC
CDR3: CASSSDSYNEQFF
J: TRBJ2-1
size: .
D: .
V: TRBV7-2

DNA: TGTGCCAGTAGTCTTTCGCTGACTAGCGGGCCGAACAATGAGCAGTTCTTC
CDR3: CASSLSLTSGPNNEQFF
J: TRBJ2-1
size: .
D: TRBD2
V: TRBV19

DNA: TGTACCAGCAGTGAAGGGACAAGGGAGGAGCAGTACTTC
CDR3: CTSSEGTREEQYF
J: TRBJ2-7
size: .
D: .
V: TRBV6-1

DNA: TGTGCCAGCAGCTTGCGCGCCTCCTACGAGCAGTACTTC
CDR3: CASSLRASYEQYF
J: TRBJ2-7
size: .
D: .
V: TRBV5-8

DNA: TGTGCCAGCAGTTTTGGACAGATGGACCCCGGGGAGCTGTTTTTT
CDR3: CASSFGQMDPGELFF
J: TRBJ2-2
size: .
D: .
V: TRBV27

DNA: TGTGCCAGCAGTCCCTCGGACACCGGGGAGCTGTTTTTT
CDR3: CASSPSDTGELFF
J: TRBJ2-2
size: .
D: .
V: TRBV6-6

DNA: TGTGCCAGCAGCTTCCGACTAGCGGGACGAATACAAGAGACCCAGTACTTC
CDR3: CASSFRLAGRIQETQYF
J: TRBJ2-5
size: few
D: TRBD2
V: TRBV7-2

DNA: TGTGCCAGCAGGAGAGGGACCTATGAATCTGGGGCCAACGTCCTGACTTTC
CDR3: CASRRGTYESGANVLTF
J: TRBJ2-6
size: few
D: .
V: TRBV27

DNA: TGTGCCAGCAGCTTAGATCCCGAAATTGAAAAACTGTTTTTT
CDR3: CASSLDPEIEKLFF
J: TRBJ1-4
size: .
D: .
V: TRBV7-9

DNA: TGTGCCAGCAGCCCGGGGAGGGTGAATGTGGTCCGGAGTGAAAAACTGTTTTTT
CDR3: CASSPGRVNVVRSEKLFF
J: TRBJ1-4
size: .
D: .
V: TRBV11-2

DNA: TGTGCCAGCAGTGAAGGATCGCTTGGGGCTTTCTTT
CDR3: CASSEGSLGAFF
J: TRBJ1-1
size: few
D: .
V: TRBV2

DNA: TGTGCCAGCAGCCCCGAAATTGACAGGTCCTACGAGCAGTACTTC
CDR3: CASSPEIDRSYEQYF
J: TRBJ2-7
size: .
D: .
V: TRBV5-6

DNA: TGCGCCAGCAGCTTAGTACCAAAAGACGGGGAGCTGTTTTTT
CDR3: CASSLVPKDGELFF
J: TRBJ2-2
size: .
D: .
V: TRBV5-1

DNA: TGCGCCAGTTCAATTAGCGGGGGTGGCTACAATGAGCAGTTCTTC
CDR3: CASSISGGGYNEQFF
J: TRBJ2-1
size: .
D: TRBD2
V: TRBV5-1

DNA: TGCAGCGTTGAAGGGGGTTGGACTGAAGCTTTCTTT
CDR3: CSVEGGWTEAFF
J: TRBJ1-1
size: .
D: .
V: TRBV29-1

DNA: TGCGCCAGCAGTGAGTCAGGGAATGGCTACACCTTC
CDR3: CASSESGNGYTF
J: TRBJ1-2
size: .
D: .
V: TRBV10-2

DNA: TGTGCCAGCAGCTTAGCGGGGGGGCCGACCGGGGAGCTGTTTTTT
CDR3: CASSLAGGPTGELFF
J: TRBJ2-2
size: .
D: .
V: TRBV7-8

DNA: TGTGCCAGCGCCACCCGGAGGGGACTAGCCGCTTACAATGAGCAGTTCTTC
CDR3: CASATRRGLAAYNEQFF
J: TRBJ2-1
size: few
D: TRBD2
V: TRBV13

DNA: TGCGCCAGCAGCTTAAGGTCAGGGACAGGGAAAGAGACCCAGTACTTC
CDR3: CASSLRSGTGKETQYF
J: TRBJ2-5
size: .
D: TRBD1
V: TRBV5-1

DNA: TGCGCCAGCAGCTTGGGAGGGTTTTCCTCTGGAAACACCATATATTTT
CDR3: CASSLGGFSSGNTIYF
J: TRBJ1-3
size: .
D: .
V: TRBV5-1

DNA: TGTGCCACAGGGGGCCTGGGCGCGTCGTACAATGAGCAGTTCTTC
CDR3: CATGGLGASYNEQFF
J: TRBJ2-1
size: .
D: TRBD1
V: TRBV27

DNA: TGTGCCAGCAGTCAGACCGGGACAAGGGGCGGTGGCTACACCTTC
CDR3: CASSQTGTRGGGYTF
J: TRBJ1-2
size: .
D: .
V: TRBV2

DNA: TGTGCCAGCAGTTACTCGCAGGGTTGGGAGACCCAGTACTTC
CDR3: CASSYSQGWETQYF
J: TRBJ2-5
size: .
D: .
V: TRBV6-5

DNA: TGTGCCAGCAGTTCCCTGGGCCGTAGCAATCAGCCCCAGCATTTT
CDR3: CASSSLGRSNQPQHF
J: TRBJ1-5
size: few
D: .
V: TRBV27

DNA: TGTGCCAGCAATCAACAGGGGGCGAATACCGGGGAGCTGTTTTTT
CDR3: CASNQQGANTGELFF
J: TRBJ2-2
size: once
D: TRBD1
V: TRBV2

DNA: TGTGCCAGCAGCGTAGGTCAGGGGCAGGGGAAACTGTTTTTT
CDR3: CASSVGQGQGKLFF
J: TRBJ1-4
size: .
D: .
V: TRBV9

DNA: TGTGCCAGCAGCCCGACTAGCGGGAGAACCTACGAGCAGTACTTC
CDR3: CASSPTSGRTYEQYF
J: TRBJ2-7
size: .
D: TRBD2
V: TRBV5-4

DNA: TGTGCCAGCAGCTTGGAAGGCGGGGGGCAAGGATCACCCCTCCACTTT
CDR3: CASSLEGGGQGSPLHF
J: TRBJ1-6
size: .
D: .
V: TRBV5-4

DNA: TGTGCCAGCAGGGGAAGCGGGGACTACTCCTACAATGAGCAGTTCTTC
CDR3: CASRGSGDYSYNEQFF
J: TRBJ2-1
size: .
D: TRBD2
V: TRBV25-1

DNA: TGTGCCAGCAGCCCCCCATTGGACAGGGGCACTGAAGCTTTCTTT
CDR3: CASSPPLDRGTEAFF
J: TRBJ1-1
size: .
D: TRBD1
V: TRBV5-4

DNA: TGTGCCAGCAGGCCCGACAGGGGGCATGGCGGCTACACCTTC
CDR3: CASRPDRGHGGYTF
J: TRBJ1-2
size: .
D: TRBD1
V: TRBV6-5

DNA: TGTGCCAGCAGCTTAGGGTCAGGGGCTCATGGCTACACCTTC
CDR3: CASSLGSGAHGYTF
J: TRBJ1-2
size: few
D: .
V: TRBV7-9

DNA: TGTGCCAGCAGCCCCCGGTCGAAGTCCTACGAGCAGTACTTC
CDR3: CASSPRSKSYEQYF
J: TRBJ2-7
size: once
D: .
V: TRBV7-2

DNA: TGCGCCAGTAATCTCAGGGGCGGTGGGAACACTGAAGCTTTCTTT
CDR3: CASNLRGGGNTEAFF
J: TRBJ1-1
size: .
D: .
V: TRBV5-1

DNA: TGTGCCAGCAGTCGTGCCGGGACAGGTCTGTATGAGCAGTTCTTC
CDR3: CASSRAGTGLYEQFF
J: TRBJ2-1
size: .
D: TRBD1
V: TRBV7-9

DNA: TGTGCCAGCAGCGTATTGGCGGCCCGCTCCTACAATGAGCAGTTCTTC
CDR3: CASSVLAARSYNEQFF
J: TRBJ2-1
size: .
D: .
V: TRBV9

DNA: TGTGCCAGCAGCTTACAAGGGGGTTACACTGAAGCTTTCTTT
CDR3: CASSLQGGYTEAFF
J: TRBJ1-1
size: .
D: .
V: TRBV7-8

DNA: TGTGCCAGCCTAGAACTAGGTTCCTACAATGAGCAGTTCTTC
CDR3: CASLELGSYNEQFF
J: TRBJ2-1
size: once
D: .
V: TRBV7-8

DNA: TGTGCCAGCAGCTTATCACGGGCGAGACCCTACAATGAGCAGTTCTTC
CDR3: CASSLSRARPYNEQFF
J: TRBJ2-1
size: few
D: .
V: TRBV7-2

DNA: TGTGCCAGCAGTTCCATGACAGGGGGATCCTACGAGCAGTACTTC
CDR3: CASSSMTGGSYEQYF
J: TRBJ2-7
size: once
D: TRBD1
V: TRBV6-5

DNA: TGTGCCAGCAGCGAAGACAGGGAAAGAAGAAACACTGAAGCTTTCTTT
CDR3: CASSEDRERRNTEAFF
J: TRBJ1-1
size: few
D: TRBD1
V: TRBV6-1

DNA: TGTGCCAGTAGTATCGCTCAAACGGGGACGGCGGCTTATAATTCACCCCTCCACTTT
CDR3: CASSIAQTGTAAYNSPLHF
J: TRBJ1-6
size: .
D: .
V: TRBV19

DNA: TGTGCCAGCAAACCTTCCAGTGGGGTCATTACCCTCCACTTT
CDR3: CASKPSSGVITLHF
J: TRBJ1-6
size: once
D: .
V: TRBV6-1

DNA: TGTGCCAGCAGCATTAGCGGGGGGGCCTACAATGAGCAGTTCTTC
CDR3: CASSISGGAYNEQFF
J: TRBJ2-1
size: .
D: TRBD2
V: TRBV7-2

DNA: TGTGCCAGCAGCTTAGGGCTAGCGGGAGTCACAGATACGCAGTATTTT
CDR3: CASSLGLAGVTDTQYF
J: TRBJ2-3
size: .
D: TRBD2
V: TRBV7-3

DNA: TGTGCCAGCAGCTTGGGACAGGGCGGGCTTGAGCAGTTCTTC
CDR3: CASSLGQGGLEQFF
J: TRBJ2-1
size: .
D: TRBD1
V: TRBV7-7

DNA: TGTGCCACCAATTCGGCGCGTTATAGCACAGATACGCAGTATTTT
CDR3: CATNSARYSTDTQYF
J: TRBJ2-3
size: once
D: .
V: TRBV6-5